What follows describes a single T cell receptor beta chain. After removal of 6 bases from V and 5 bases from J, the junction contained 15 bases not matched to a gene. This CDR3 comprises 17 residues. The record originates from a study of T-cell reconstitution after alpha-beta-depleted transplantation in children. Unique molecular identifiers were incorporated when the TCRbeta library was constructed. One entry per CDR3 protein results from TCRdb running MiXCR on the PCR reads. Of about 410,000 distinct CDR3 sequences listed, around 21% were seen once; the top ten hold 3.8%. The genes are TRBV12-3 or TRBV12-4 and TRBJ2-2, with TRBD1 identical over 7 bases. The sample was PBMCs from the stem cell graft donor, taken from the stem cell graft. The receptor's source is a human donor who donated a stem cell graft to a child with acute myeloid leukemia. In nucleotides, the CDR3 is TGTGCCAGCAGCCGAGCCCGGACAGGAAGATTGACCGGGGAGCTGTTTTTT. Its protein is CASSRARTGRLTGELFF.